Listed below are T cell receptor beta chains from one sample, sequenced in a study of OX40 agonist ivuxolimab in advanced cancers. The method was immunoSEQ multiplex PCR; TCRdb's version includes in-frame clones alone and lacks a portion of them. The data hold tens of thousands of clones, with roughly 91% observed a single time. The input for sequencing was CD4+ or CD8+ T cells sorted from blood, taken in a trial of the OX40 agonist ivuxolimab. Every receptor here comes from an adult with an advanced solid tumor such as melanoma, head and neck, liver or kidney cancer. Both conserved end residues are trimmed from each CDR3.

J: TRBJ1-1; V: TRBV5-6; CDR3: ASSLAPGLTNTEAF
J: TRBJ2-2; V: TRBV11-2; CDR3: ASSPRTGGLSGELF
J: TRBJ1-2; V: TRBV5-1; CDR3: ASSFAPYGYT
J: TRBJ1-1; V: TRBV28; CDR3: ASSLRQVTEAF
J: TRBJ1-4; V: TRBV14; CDR3: ASSLGQGFEKLF
J: TRBJ1-2; V: TRBV7-2; CDR3: ASSLTGGDYGYT
J: TRBJ2-7; V: TRBV7-9; CDR3: ASSLRGTGAYEQY
J: TRBJ2-1; V: TRBV5-1; CDR3: ASSLEGASYNEQF
J: TRBJ2-5; V: TRBV18; CDR3: ASSPRQNPEKTQY
J: TRBJ2-3; V: TRBV6-4; CDR3: ASSTTSSRTDTQY
J: TRBJ1-2; V: TRBV29-1; CDR3: SAAYGYT
J: TRBJ2-1; V: TRBV11-3; CDR3: ASSWGTSGKHEQF
J: TRBJ2-4; V: TRBV28; CDR3: ASSLSNIQY